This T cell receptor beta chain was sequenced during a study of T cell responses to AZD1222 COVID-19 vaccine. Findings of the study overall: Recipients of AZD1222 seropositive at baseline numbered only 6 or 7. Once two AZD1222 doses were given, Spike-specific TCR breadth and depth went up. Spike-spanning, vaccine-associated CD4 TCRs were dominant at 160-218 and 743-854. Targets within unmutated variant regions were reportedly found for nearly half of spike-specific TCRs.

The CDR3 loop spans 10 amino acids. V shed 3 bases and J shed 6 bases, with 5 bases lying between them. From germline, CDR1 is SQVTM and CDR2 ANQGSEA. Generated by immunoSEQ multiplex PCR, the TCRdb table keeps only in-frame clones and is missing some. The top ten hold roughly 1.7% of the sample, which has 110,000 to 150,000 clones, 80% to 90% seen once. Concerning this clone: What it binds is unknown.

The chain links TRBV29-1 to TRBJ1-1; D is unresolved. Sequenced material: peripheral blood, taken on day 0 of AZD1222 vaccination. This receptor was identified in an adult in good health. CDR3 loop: CSVDRSEAFF. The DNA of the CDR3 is TGCAGCGTTGATCGGTCTGAAGCTTTCTTT.